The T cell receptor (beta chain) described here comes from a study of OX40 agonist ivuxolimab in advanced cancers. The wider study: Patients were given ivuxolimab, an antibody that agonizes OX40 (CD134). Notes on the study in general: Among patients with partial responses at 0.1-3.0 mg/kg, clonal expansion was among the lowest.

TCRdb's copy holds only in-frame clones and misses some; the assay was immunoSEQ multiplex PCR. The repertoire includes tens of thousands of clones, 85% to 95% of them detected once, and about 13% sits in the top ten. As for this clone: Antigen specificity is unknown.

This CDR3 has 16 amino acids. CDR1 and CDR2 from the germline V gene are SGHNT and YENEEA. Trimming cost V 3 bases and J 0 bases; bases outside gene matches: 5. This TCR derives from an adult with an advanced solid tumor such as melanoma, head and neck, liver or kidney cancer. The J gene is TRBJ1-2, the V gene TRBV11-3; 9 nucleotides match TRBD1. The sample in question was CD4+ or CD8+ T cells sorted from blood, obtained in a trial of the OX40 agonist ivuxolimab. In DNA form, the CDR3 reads TGTGCCAGCAGCTTTAACAGGGGGCAGGCTAACTATGGCTACACCTTC. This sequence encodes CASSFNRGQANYGYTF. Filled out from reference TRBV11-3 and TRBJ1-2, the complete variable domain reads EAGVVQSPRYKIIEKKQPVAFWCNPISGHNTLYWYLQNLGQGPELLIRYENEEAVDDSQLPKDRFSAERLKGVDSTLKIQPAELGDSAVYLCASSFNRGQANYGYTFGSGTRLTVV.